The source of this T cell receptor (beta chain) is a study of CD8+CD57+ T cells in acquired aplastic anemia. On the study more broadly: When averaged, DNA from sorted CD4+ and CD8+ cells came to approximately 3 ug.

This CDR3 contains 15 residues. V was shortened by 1 base and J by 2 bases, with 9 bases between the two germline ends. From germline, CDR1 is ENHRY and CDR2 SYGVKD. Profiling that covered TCR beta VDJ and CDR3 relied on genomic DNA as its template. From the reads, TCRdb called clonotypes with MiXCR, one entry per CDR3 protein. In the table there are 150,000 to 180,000 distinct CDR3 sequences, roughly 49% of which are singletons. For sequencing, patients were chosen who had shown expansion of CD8+CD57+ cells by flow cytometry. This rearrangement joins TRBV10-3 to TRBJ1-5; maybe TRBD1 (5 bases). The clonotype was recovered from a human donor with aplastic anemia. Material: sorted CD4+, CD8+, or CD8+CD57+ T cells (not recorded which) from PBMCs. Written as DNA, the CDR3 is TGTGCCATCAGTGAGTGGGGGATAGGCAATCAGCCCCAGCATTTT. Amino acid sequence: CAISEWGIGNQPQHF.